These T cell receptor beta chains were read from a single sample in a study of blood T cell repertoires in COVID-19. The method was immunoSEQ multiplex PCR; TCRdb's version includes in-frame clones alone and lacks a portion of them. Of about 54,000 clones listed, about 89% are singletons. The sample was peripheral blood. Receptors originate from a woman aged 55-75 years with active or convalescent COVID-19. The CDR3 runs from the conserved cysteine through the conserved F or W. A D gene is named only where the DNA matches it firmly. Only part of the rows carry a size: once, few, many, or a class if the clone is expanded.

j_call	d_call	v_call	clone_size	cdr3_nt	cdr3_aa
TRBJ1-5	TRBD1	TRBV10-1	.	TGCGCCAGCAGTGGGTTCACCGACAGGGAGGTTCAGCCCCAGCATTTT	CASSGFTDREVQPQHF
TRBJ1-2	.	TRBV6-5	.	TGTGCCAGCAGCCGCGATTACAGGGTTGGTGGCTACACCTTC	CASSRDYRVGGYTF
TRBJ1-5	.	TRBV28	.	TGTGCCAGCAGTTTTGGGGGGGGCCAGCCCCAGCATTTT	CASSFGGGQPQHF
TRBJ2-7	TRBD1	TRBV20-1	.	TGCAGTGCTAGTAGCCGAGGACAGGGGACCTACGAGCAGTACTTC	CSASSRGQGTYEQYF
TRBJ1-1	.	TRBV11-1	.	TGTGCCAGCACCCTAAACAGTCTCACTGAAGCTTTCTTT	CASTLNSLTEAFF
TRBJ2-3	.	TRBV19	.	TGTGCCAGTAGTGATAGCGGTCGCACAGATACGCAGTATTTT	CASSDSGRTDTQYF
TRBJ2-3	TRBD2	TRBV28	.	TGTGCCAGCAGTTTATTGACTAGCGGGAGGGCCTTAGATACGCAGTATTTT	CASSLLTSGRALDTQYF
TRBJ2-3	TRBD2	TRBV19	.	TGTGCCAGTAGAACCCTCCCGGGACTAGGTTCGGATACGCAGTATTTT	CASRTLPGLGSDTQYF
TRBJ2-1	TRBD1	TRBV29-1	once	TGCAGCGTTGAGAGCCACGGGACAGGGCTTTTCTACAATGAGCAGTTCTTC	CSVESHGTGLFYNEQFF
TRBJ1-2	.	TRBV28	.	TGTGCCAGCAGTCCAACATCGAACTATGGCTACACCTTC	CASSPTSNYGYTF
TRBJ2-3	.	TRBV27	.	TGTGCCAGCAGTTCAAGGACTTACACAGATACGCAGTATTTT	CASSSRTYTDTQYF
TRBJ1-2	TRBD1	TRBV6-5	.	TGTGCCAGCAGTTACTCGGGGACAGAACCCTATGGCTACACCTTC	CASSYSGTEPYGYTF
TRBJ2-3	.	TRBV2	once	TGTGCCAGCCTAGCAGGGGGACTCACAGATACGCAGTATTTT	CASLAGGLTDTQYF
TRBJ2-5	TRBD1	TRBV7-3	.	TGTGCCAGCAGCTCGAAGGGACAGGGGGTAAACCAAGAGACCCAGTACTTC	CASSSKGQGVNQETQYF
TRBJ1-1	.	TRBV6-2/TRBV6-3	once	TGTGCCAGCAGTCGCCGGGAGAACACTGAAGCTTTCTTT	CASSRRENTEAFF
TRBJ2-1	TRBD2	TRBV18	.	TGTGCCAGCTCAGGGCTAGCGGGATATGGGAATGAGCAGTTCTTC	CASSGLAGYGNEQFF
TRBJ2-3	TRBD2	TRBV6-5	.	TGTGCCAGCAGAATAGCGGGGAGCACAGATACGCAGTATTTT	CASRIAGSTDTQYF
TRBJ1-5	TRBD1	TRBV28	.	TGTGCCAGCAGTCCCCCGGACAGGGGCAATCAGCCCCAGCATTTT	CASSPPDRGNQPQHF
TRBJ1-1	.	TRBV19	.	TGTGCCACCGCCGGGTGGACAGCGTCCTCTGAAGCTTTCTTT	CATAGWTASSEAFF
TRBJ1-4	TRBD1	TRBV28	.	TGTGCCAGCAGCGTTCCGGGACAGGGTCCTGAAAAACTGTTTTTT	CASSVPGQGPEKLFF
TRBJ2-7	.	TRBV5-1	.	TGCGCCAGCAGCATCCCTAGCTACGAGCAGTACTTC	CASSIPSYEQYF
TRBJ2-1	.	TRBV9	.	TGTGCCAGCAGCGTATCTGACTCCAGGGCTGAGCAGTTCTTC	CASSVSDSRAEQFF
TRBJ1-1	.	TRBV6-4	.	TGTGCCAGCAGCTTGACTTCAAGGTCGGACACTGAAGCTTTCTTT	CASSLTSRSDTEAFF
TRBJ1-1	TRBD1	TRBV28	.	TGTGCCAGCAGTTTAAGGACAGGGGTGAACACTGAAGCTTTCTTT	CASSLRTGVNTEAFF
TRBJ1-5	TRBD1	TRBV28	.	TGTGCCAGCAGACGCACCGGGACAGGGAATCAGCCCCAGCATTTT	CASRRTGTGNQPQHF
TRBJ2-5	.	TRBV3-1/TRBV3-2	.	TGTGCCAGCAGCCCCCAGACGGTCAGGGGAGAGACCCAGTACTTC	CASSPQTVRGETQYF
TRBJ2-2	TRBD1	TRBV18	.	TGTGCCAGCTCCACCGGGACAGTGAACACCGGGGAGCTGTTTTTT	CASSTGTVNTGELFF
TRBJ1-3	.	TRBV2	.	TGTGCCAGCAGTGATCAAGGAAACACCATATATTTT	CASSDQGNTIYF
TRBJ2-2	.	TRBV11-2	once	TGTGCCAGCAGCTTAGCTCCTAGGAGGACCGGGGAGCTGTTTTTT	CASSLAPRRTGELFF
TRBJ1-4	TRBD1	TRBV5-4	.	TGTGCCAGCAGCTTGGGACAGGGGTTTGAAAAACTGTTTTTT	CASSLGQGFEKLFF
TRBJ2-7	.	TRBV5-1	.	TGCGCCAGCAGCTTGGAGGCAGGCTCCTACGAGCAGTACTTC	CASSLEAGSYEQYF
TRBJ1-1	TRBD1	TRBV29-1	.	TGCAGCGTTGAGAGGACAGGGGGGAGTCCGAACACTGAAGCTTTCTTT	CSVERTGGSPNTEAFF
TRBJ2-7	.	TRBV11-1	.	TGTGCCAGCAGCTTATTCGCGGCCAACTACGAGCAGTACTTC	CASSLFAANYEQYF
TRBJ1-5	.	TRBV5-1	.	TGCGCCAGCAGCTTGGAAGGAGAGTCCAATCAGCCCCAGCATTTT	CASSLEGESNQPQHF
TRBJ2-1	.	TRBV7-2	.	TGTGCCAGCAGCTTAGAAGGGTTCGGGAGTTCCTACAATGAGCAGTTCTTC	CASSLEGFGSSYNEQFF
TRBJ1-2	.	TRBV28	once	TGTGCCAGCAGTTTGACTATTAACTATGGCTACACCTTC	CASSLTINYGYTF
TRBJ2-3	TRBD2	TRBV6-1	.	TGTGCCAGCAGTGATTCCGGGGGGGGCCCAGATACGCAGTATTTT	CASSDSGGGPDTQYF
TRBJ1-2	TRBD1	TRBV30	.	TGTGCCTGGAGTGGTAGACAGGGGGCGTGGGATGGCTACACCTTC	CAWSGRQGAWDGYTF
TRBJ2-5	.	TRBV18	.	TGTGCCAGCTCCCTAGGACAAAACCGAGAGACCCAGTACTTC	CASSLGQNRETQYF
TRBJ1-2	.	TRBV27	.	TGTGCCAGCAGTTCCCGGGATCCACCATATGGCTACACCTTC	CASSSRDPPYGYTF